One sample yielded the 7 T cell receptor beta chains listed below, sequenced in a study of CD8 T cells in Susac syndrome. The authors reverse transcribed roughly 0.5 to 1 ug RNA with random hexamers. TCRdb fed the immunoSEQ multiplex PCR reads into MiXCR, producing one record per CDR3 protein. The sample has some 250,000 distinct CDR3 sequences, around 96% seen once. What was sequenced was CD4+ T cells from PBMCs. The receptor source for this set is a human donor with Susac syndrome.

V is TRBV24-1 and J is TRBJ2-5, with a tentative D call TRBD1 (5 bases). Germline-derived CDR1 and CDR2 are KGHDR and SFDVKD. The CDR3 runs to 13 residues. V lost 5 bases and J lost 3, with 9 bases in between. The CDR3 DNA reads TGTGCCACCAGTGGGACATATGAAGAGACCCAGTACTTC. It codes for CATSGTYEETQYF.

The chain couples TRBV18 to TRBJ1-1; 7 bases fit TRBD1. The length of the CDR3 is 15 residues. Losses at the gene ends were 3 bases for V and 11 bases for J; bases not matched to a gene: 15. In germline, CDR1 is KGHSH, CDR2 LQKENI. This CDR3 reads CASSPPLAGQLRAFF. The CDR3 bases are TGTGCCAGCTCACCCCCCTTGGCGGGACAGCTTCGTGCTTTCTTT.

The CDR3 bases are TGTGCCAGCAGAAAACCCCGGGACAGGGGGCTTGAGCGGGCCCGCACAGATACGCAGTATTTT. Translation: CASRKPRDRGLERARTDTQYF. The chain carries TRBV21-1 and TRBJ2-3; the D call in the table, TRBD1, was not verified against the DNA. TRBV21-1 is an annotated pseudogene. The length of the CDR3 is 21 residues.

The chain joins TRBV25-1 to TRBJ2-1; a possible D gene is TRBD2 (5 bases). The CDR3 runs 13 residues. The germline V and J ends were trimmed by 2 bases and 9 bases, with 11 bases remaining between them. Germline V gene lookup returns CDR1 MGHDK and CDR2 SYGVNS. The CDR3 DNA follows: TGTGCCAGCAGTGAACACCCTAGCACTGAGCAGTTCTTC. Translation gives CASSEHPSTEQFF.

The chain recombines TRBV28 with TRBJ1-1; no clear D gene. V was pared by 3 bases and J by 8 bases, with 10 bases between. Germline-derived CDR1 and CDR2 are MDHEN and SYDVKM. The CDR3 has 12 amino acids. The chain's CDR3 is CASSLKSSEAFF. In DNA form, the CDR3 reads TGTGCCAGCAGTTTGAAGTCCAGCGAAGCTTTCTTT. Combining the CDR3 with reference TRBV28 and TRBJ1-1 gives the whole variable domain DVKVTQSSRYLVKRTGEKVFLECVQDMDHENMFWYRQDPGLGLRLIYFSYDVKMKEKGDIPEGYSVSREKKERFSLILESASTNQTSMYLCASSLKSSEAFFGQGTRLTVV.

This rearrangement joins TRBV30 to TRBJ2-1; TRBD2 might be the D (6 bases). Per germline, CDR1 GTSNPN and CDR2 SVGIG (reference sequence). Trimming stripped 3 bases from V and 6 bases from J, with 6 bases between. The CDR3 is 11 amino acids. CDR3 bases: TGTGCCTGGAGGCGGGGCAATGAGCAGTTCTTC. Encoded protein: CAWRRGNEQFF.

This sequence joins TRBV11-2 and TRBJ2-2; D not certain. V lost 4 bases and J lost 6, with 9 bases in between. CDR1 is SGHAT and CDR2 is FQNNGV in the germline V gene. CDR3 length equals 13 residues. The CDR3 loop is CASSSRPSGELFF. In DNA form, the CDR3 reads TGTGCCAGCAGCTCCCGGCCGTCCGGGGAGCTGTTTTTT.